Here is one T cell receptor beta chain with its context. Its target is unknown. V lost 0 bases, J lost 5 bases, and 4 bases lay in between. CDR3 size: 12 residues. CDR1 and CDR2 (germline): DFQATT, SNEGSKA (reference sequence). The data derive from a study of T cell repertoires in cytomegalovirus infection. About the study: Indicated by public TCR beta signatures were CMV infection and matching HLA type.

Study-wide results and limits: There were HLA-C-restricted CMV-specific TCR beta clonotypes dominating the ex vivo response. Summed frequency of public TCR beta families distinguished CMV carriers with the relevant HLA.

TCRdb used MiXCR to reprocess the reads, holding one entry per CDR3 protein. The sample yields some 390,000 distinct CDR3 sequences, less than 20% seen once. V usage is TRBV20-1 and J usage is TRBJ2-2; no reliable D call. Sequenced input: PBMCs. This receptor was obtained from a human donor in good health (CMV status not recorded). Some clones in this sample may be carry-over from other donors' samples. CDR3 sequence: CSARDGTGELFF. DNA of the CDR3: TGCAGTGCTAGAGATGGAACCGGGGAGCTGTTTTTT.